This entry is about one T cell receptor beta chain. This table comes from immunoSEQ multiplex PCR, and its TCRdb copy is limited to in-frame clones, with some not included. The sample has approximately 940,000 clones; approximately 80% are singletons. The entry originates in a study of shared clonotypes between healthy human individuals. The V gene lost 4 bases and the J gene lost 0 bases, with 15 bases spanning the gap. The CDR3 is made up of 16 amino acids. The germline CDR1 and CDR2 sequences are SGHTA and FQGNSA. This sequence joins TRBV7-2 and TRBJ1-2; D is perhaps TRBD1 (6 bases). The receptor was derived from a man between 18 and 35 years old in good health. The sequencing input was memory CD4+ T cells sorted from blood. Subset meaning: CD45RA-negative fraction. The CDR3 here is CASSSLTGRTNYGYTF. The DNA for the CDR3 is TGTGCCAGCAGCTCACTCACAGGGAGAACTAACTATGGCTACACCTTC.